These T cell receptor beta chains were read from a single sample in a study of CD8+ T cells in alopecia areata. Produced via immunoSEQ multiplex PCR; TCRdb's table is partial and in-frame only. The profile covers 110,000 to 150,000 clones, with 86% appearing a single time and 13% taken by the ten largest. The source was CD8+ T cells sorted from blood, collected at week 4, from a patient treated with tofacitinib. The receptors derive from a human donor with alopecia areata. Each CDR3 is given with its conserved first and last residue. Fields, in order: V gene, clone size, D gene, J gene, CDR3 DNA, CDR3 protein. D genes are given only for firm matches. Clone size appears in some rows only: once, few, many, or a class for an expanded clone.

V gene: TRBV29-1
clone size: NA
D gene: NA
J gene: TRBJ2-2
CDR3 DNA: TGCAGCGTTGAAAGATACGGGGGGCTGAGCACCGGGGAGCTGTTTTTT
CDR3 protein: CSVERYGGLSTGELFF

V gene: TRBV29-1
clone size: NA
D gene: NA
J gene: TRBJ2-7
CDR3 DNA: TGCAGCGTTGAAGATCGCGGGGCCGGCGAGCAGTACTTC
CDR3 protein: CSVEDRGAGEQYF

V gene: TRBV7-9
clone size: NA
D gene: NA
J gene: TRBJ2-3
CDR3 DNA: TGTGCCAGCAGCTTAGGGACCACAGATACGCAGTATTTT
CDR3 protein: CASSLGTTDTQYF

V gene: TRBV29-1
clone size: NA
D gene: NA
J gene: TRBJ2-1
CDR3 DNA: TGCAGCGTTCTCGCCTACAATGAGCAGTTCTTC
CDR3 protein: CSVLAYNEQFF

V gene: TRBV5-1
clone size: NA
D gene: TRBD1
J gene: TRBJ1-2
CDR3 DNA: TGCGCCAGCAGCCTTAAACACAGGGGGCATGGCTACACCTTC
CDR3 protein: CASSLKHRGHGYTF

V gene: TRBV6-5
clone size: NA
D gene: TRBD1
J gene: TRBJ2-7
CDR3 DNA: TGTGCCAGCAGTCCGACAGGGGGTATGTACGAGCAGTACTTC
CDR3 protein: CASSPTGGMYEQYF

V gene: TRBV23-1
clone size: NA
D gene: NA
J gene: TRBJ2-2
CDR3 DNA: TGCGCCAGCAGTCAATCGAGAAACACCGGGGAGCTGTTTTTT
CDR3 protein: CASSQSRNTGELFF

V gene: TRBV7-2
clone size: NA
D gene: NA
J gene: TRBJ1-4
CDR3 DNA: TGTGCCAGCAGCTTAGGAGGACCCCAATCAACTAATGAAAAACTGTTTTTT
CDR3 protein: CASSLGGPQSTNEKLFF

V gene: TRBV7-9
clone size: NA
D gene: NA
J gene: TRBJ1-2
CDR3 DNA: TGTGCCAGCAGCCCCCCGGGACTGAGCTATGGCTACACCTTC
CDR3 protein: CASSPPGLSYGYTF

V gene: TRBV10-3
clone size: NA
D gene: TRBD1
J gene: TRBJ2-4
CDR3 DNA: TGTGCCATCAGTGCGGGACAGGAATCGATTTGGAACATTCAGTACTTC
CDR3 protein: CAISAGQESIWNIQYF

V gene: TRBV11-2
clone size: NA
D gene: TRBD1
J gene: TRBJ2-1
CDR3 DNA: TGTGCCAGCAGCTTAGGTCCGGGACAGGGGTTCAATGAGCAGTTCTTC
CDR3 protein: CASSLGPGQGFNEQFF

V gene: TRBV25-1
clone size: NA
D gene: NA
J gene: TRBJ1-2
CDR3 DNA: TGTGCCAGCAGTGATCGTTTAGGCAGAGAAGGCTACACCTTC
CDR3 protein: CASSDRLGREGYTF

V gene: TRBV5-3
clone size: NA
D gene: NA
J gene: TRBJ1-5
CDR3 DNA: TGTGCCAGAAGCCCGGACAGTCCGAGAGGGAGCAATCAGCCCCAGCATTTT
CDR3 protein: CARSPDSPRGSNQPQHF

V gene: TRBV4-1
clone size: NA
D gene: NA
J gene: TRBJ2-2
CDR3 DNA: TGCGCCAGCAGCCAAGATCCGCGACTAGCCGGGGAGCTGTTTTTT
CDR3 protein: CASSQDPRLAGELFF

V gene: TRBV5-6
clone size: NA
D gene: NA
J gene: TRBJ2-6
CDR3 DNA: TGTGCCAGCAGCCCCGGGACTGGGGCCAACGTCCTGACTTTC
CDR3 protein: CASSPGTGANVLTF

V gene: TRBV4-2
clone size: NA
D gene: TRBD2
J gene: TRBJ2-1
CDR3 DNA: TGTGCCAGCAGCTACTGGGGACTAGCGGGCAATGAGCAGTTCTTC
CDR3 protein: CASSYWGLAGNEQFF

V gene: TRBV4-2
clone size: NA
D gene: NA
J gene: TRBJ2-1
CDR3 DNA: TGTGCCAGCAGCCAAGAATTAAACAATGAGCAGTTCTTC
CDR3 protein: CASSQELNNEQFF

V gene: TRBV5-6
clone size: NA
D gene: NA
J gene: TRBJ1-1
CDR3 DNA: TGTGCCAGCAGCGCCCTCGTGCAGGGTACTGAAGCTTTCTTT
CDR3 protein: CASSALVQGTEAFF

V gene: TRBV2
clone size: NA
D gene: NA
J gene: TRBJ2-3
CDR3 DNA: TGTGCCAGCAGTGACAGGGGTTCAGATACGCAGTATTTT
CDR3 protein: CASSDRGSDTQYF

V gene: TRBV5-1
clone size: once
D gene: NA
J gene: TRBJ2-3
CDR3 DNA: TGCGCCAGCAGCTCCTACACGGACTACCGCACAGATACGCAGTATTTT
CDR3 protein: CASSSYTDYRTDTQYF

V gene: TRBV30
clone size: once
D gene: NA
J gene: TRBJ2-6
CDR3 DNA: TGTGCCTGGGTAAAATCGAGCTCTGGGGCCAACGTCCTGACTTTC
CDR3 protein: CAWVKSSSGANVLTF

V gene: TRBV30
clone size: NA
D gene: NA
J gene: TRBJ2-6
CDR3 DNA: TGTGCCTGGGGATCCTCTGGGGCCAACGTCCTGACTTTC
CDR3 protein: CAWGSSGANVLTF

V gene: TRBV29-1
clone size: NA
D gene: NA
J gene: TRBJ2-7
CDR3 DNA: TGCAGCGTTGAGTCGCGGCAATCCTACGAGCAGTACTTC
CDR3 protein: CSVESRQSYEQYF

V gene: TRBV5-1
clone size: once
D gene: TRBD1
J gene: TRBJ1-2
CDR3 DNA: TGCGCCAGCAGCTGGGACAGGGCGGCCTATGGCTACACCTTC
CDR3 protein: CASSWDRAAYGYTF

V gene: TRBV10-3
clone size: few
D gene: NA
J gene: TRBJ2-7
CDR3 DNA: TGTGCCATCAGTGAGGGAGGCTGGCGGTACGAGCAGTACTTC
CDR3 protein: CAISEGGWRYEQYF

V gene: TRBV29-1
clone size: NA
D gene: TRBD1
J gene: TRBJ2-7
CDR3 DNA: TGCAGCGTTGAGTTAGAGGAGGGGACAGGGGGCTACGAGCAGTACTTC
CDR3 protein: CSVELEEGTGGYEQYF

V gene: TRBV7-9
clone size: NA
D gene: NA
J gene: TRBJ2-7
CDR3 DNA: TGTGCCAGCAGCTTAGTAGCATACGAGCAGTACTTC
CDR3 protein: CASSLVAYEQYF

V gene: TRBV29-1
clone size: NA
D gene: NA
J gene: TRBJ2-2
CDR3 DNA: TGCAGCGTTGATTATGGGGGCACCGGGGAGCTGTTTTTT
CDR3 protein: CSVDYGGTGELFF

V gene: TRBV29-1
clone size: NA
D gene: TRBD1
J gene: TRBJ1-2
CDR3 DNA: TGCAGCGTTGGTGGGACAGGGGGCGTGGGAGATGGCTACACCTTC
CDR3 protein: CSVGGTGGVGDGYTF

V gene: TRBV29-1
clone size: NA
D gene: TRBD2
J gene: TRBJ2-7
CDR3 DNA: TGCAGCGTTGAAGCCCGGGGGGGTTTGGAAAGTATGGCCTACGAGCAGTACTTC
CDR3 protein: CSVEARGGLESMAYEQYF

V gene: TRBV9
clone size: once
D gene: TRBD2
J gene: TRBJ2-1
CDR3 DNA: TGTGCCAGCAGCGTAACGACTAGCGGGAGTTACAATGAGCAGTTCTTC
CDR3 protein: CASSVTTSGSYNEQFF

V gene: TRBV11-3
clone size: NA
D gene: NA
J gene: TRBJ2-7
CDR3 DNA: TGTGCCAGCAGCCACGGGGTCGCAGGGGATCAGTACTTC
CDR3 protein: CASSHGVAGDQYF

V gene: TRBV29-1
clone size: once
D gene: NA
J gene: TRBJ2-7
CDR3 DNA: TGCAGCGTTCGTGGGGGTACCACCTACGAGCAGTACTTC
CDR3 protein: CSVRGGTTYEQYF

V gene: TRBV7-9
clone size: NA
D gene: NA
J gene: TRBJ2-1
CDR3 DNA: TGTGCCAGCACCCTCAGTCGGGAGACTGCCTACAATGAGCAGTTCTTC
CDR3 protein: CASTLSRETAYNEQFF

V gene: TRBV30
clone size: NA
D gene: NA
J gene: TRBJ1-1
CDR3 DNA: TGTGCCTGGAGTGTTGGGCAGGGGAGAGCTGAAGCTTTCTTT
CDR3 protein: CAWSVGQGRAEAFF

V gene: TRBV21-1
clone size: NA
D gene: NA
J gene: TRBJ1-2
CDR3 DNA: TGTGCCAGCAGCCCCCCTGCTAACTATGGCTACACCTTC
CDR3 protein: CASSPPANYGYTF

V gene: TRBV29-1
clone size: NA
D gene: TRBD2
J gene: TRBJ2-1
CDR3 DNA: TGCAGCTCAAAGCGGGACTCCTACAATGAGCAGTTCTTC
CDR3 protein: CSSKRDSYNEQFF

V gene: TRBV27
clone size: NA
D gene: NA
J gene: TRBJ1-5
CDR3 DNA: TGTGCCAGCAGTATGATCCTGGGCGATCAGCCCCAGCATTTT
CDR3 protein: CASSMILGDQPQHF

V gene: TRBV19
clone size: NA
D gene: NA
J gene: TRBJ1-2
CDR3 DNA: TGTGCCAGTATCGTAAACTTTTGGTGGGCCTTAGGCTACACCTTC
CDR3 protein: CASIVNFWWALGYTF

V gene: TRBV6-1
clone size: NA
D gene: NA
J gene: TRBJ2-3
CDR3 DNA: TGTGCCAGCAGTGAGCTAGGAAGTGGGACAGATACGCAGTATTTT
CDR3 protein: CASSELGSGTDTQYF

V gene: TRBV30
clone size: NA
D gene: TRBD2
J gene: TRBJ2-1
CDR3 DNA: TGTGCCTGGAGCCCCCCAGCGGGGGGATACAATGAGCAGTTCTTC
CDR3 protein: CAWSPPAGGYNEQFF

V gene: TRBV7-9
clone size: NA
D gene: TRBD1
J gene: TRBJ2-7
CDR3 DNA: TGTGCCAGCAGCACCGACAGGGGGCCCTCCTACGAGCAGTACTTC
CDR3 protein: CASSTDRGPSYEQYF

V gene: TRBV19
clone size: NA
D gene: TRBD2
J gene: TRBJ2-1
CDR3 DNA: TGTGCCAGTAGTATACGCGGGAGAGGCTCCTACAATGAGCAGTTCTTC
CDR3 protein: CASSIRGRGSYNEQFF

V gene: TRBV27
clone size: NA
D gene: NA
J gene: TRBJ1-2
CDR3 DNA: TGTGCCAGCAGACCTCCCGGGATGTATGGCTACACCTTC
CDR3 protein: CASRPPGMYGYTF

V gene: TRBV30
clone size: once
D gene: NA
J gene: TRBJ1-1
CDR3 DNA: TGTGCCTGGAGCGGCGGTGCAACCTACCGTGAGGCTGAAGCTTTCTTT
CDR3 protein: CAWSGGATYREAEAFF